The clone carrying this T cell receptor beta chain was detected once. The sample belongs to a study of blood T cell repertoires in COVID-19. Profiling relied on immunoSEQ multiplex PCR, and the TCRdb table lists in-frame clones only, not all of them. Of roughly 200,000 clones listed, less than 85% are singletons. The source of this sequence is a man aged 45-65 years who had recovered from COVID-19. Sequencing was carried out using peripheral blood.

This CDR3 is CASSPTHVSGTSEQYF. Here the CDR3 DNA reads TGTGCCAGCAGTCCGACCCACGTGAGCGGGACCTCCGAGCAGTACTTC. The chain couples TRBV28 to TRBJ2-7, with 7 bases matching TRBD2. After removal of 5 bases from V and 6 bases from J, the junction contained 16 bases not matched to a gene. The germline V gene has CDR1 MDHEN and CDR2 SYDVKM. The CDR3 loop spans 16 amino acids.